This TCR beta chain was obtained from a study of low-dose radiotherapy and immunotherapy resistance in tumors. On the study more broadly: Intravenous ipilimumab 1 mg/kg every six weeks was given with nivolumab 240 mg every two weeks. On a schedule of every two weeks, intravenous cyclophosphamide at a dose of 200 mg/m2 was delivered one day before each radiation and immunotherapy administration. Patients' oral aspirin dose was 300 mg daily across four cycles from cycle 1 day 1.

Germline loops: CDR1 SGHNT, CDR2 YYREEE (reference sequence). There are 13 residues in the CDR3. The V end lost 4 bases, the J end lost 2 bases, and 9 bases lay between the germline ends. This clonotype was picked up a small number of times. Priming of first-strand cDNA relied on TRAV- and TRBV-specific primers (covering alpha and beta chains). A constant-region primer paired with the V-primer adapter amplified TCRs over about 19 PCR cycles. MiXCR was run by TCRdb on the reads, yielding one entry per CDR3 protein. Of about 9,000 distinct CDR3 sequences detected, about 70% appear once; the ten largest clones hold approximately 7%. Those eligible were patients bearing advanced solid tumors lacking tumor-infiltrating lymphocytes.

The rearrangement joins TRBV5-4 to TRBJ2-5; the D is unclear. This TCR derives from a human donor with advanced metastatic prostate, ovarian, gallbladder or colorectal cancer (not recorded which). This table probably holds off-target reads from a library built for another chain. CDR3 DNA: TGTGCCAGCAGCAATCTGATTCAAGAGACCCAGTACTTC. It codes for CASSNLIQETQYF.